Each of the 9 T cell receptor beta chains below was sequenced from the same sample in a study of blood T cell repertoires in COVID-19. TCRdb's copy holds only in-frame clones and misses some; the assay was immunoSEQ multiplex PCR. The sample gives roughly 140,000 clones, 85% to 90% of which show up once; 11% is in the top ten. Sequenced input: PBMCs or T cells enriched from blood (not recorded which). The source of these receptors is a man in his sixties who had recovered from COVID-19.

The chain combines TRBV14 with TRBJ2-7; weak D call: TRBD2 (5 bases). This CDR3 has 14 amino acids. Germline assignment: CDR1 SGHDN and CDR2 FVKESK. The germline V and J ends were trimmed by 4 bases and 4 bases, with 14 bases remaining between them. CDR3 loop: CASSLHTEGYEQYF. The DNA for the CDR3 is TGTGCCAGCAGCCTTCATACTGAGGGTTACGAGCAGTACTTC.

The rearrangement links TRBV7-3 to TRBJ2-5; 8 bases map to TRBD1. In germline, CDR1 is SGHTA, CDR2 FQGTGA. V gave up 5 bases and J gave up 5 bases; unmatched junction bases: 10. This CDR3 has 15 residues. The CDR3: CASSPDRGRLETQYF. CDR3 nucleotides: TGTGCCAGCAGCCCTGACAGGGGTCGTTTGGAGACCCAGTACTTC.

This clone has just a few counts. The V gene is TRBV7-9, the J gene TRBJ2-7, with 9 bases that match TRBD1. CDR1 SEHNR and CDR2 FQNEAQ come from the germline V gene (reference sequence). After removal of 4 bases from V and 0 bases from J, the junction contained 7 bases not matched to a gene. The CDR3 totals 16 residues. CDR3 sequence: CASSSYGTGSSYEQYF. CDR3 bases: TGTGCCAGCAGCTCTTACGGGACAGGGTCCTCCTACGAGCAGTACTTC.

The V call is TRBV5-1, the J call TRBJ1-2; weak D call: TRBD1 (6 bases). In germline, CDR1 is SGHRS, CDR2 YFSETQ. The CDR3 has 14 amino acids. The germline V and J ends were trimmed by 0 bases and 8 bases, with 14 bases remaining between them. The CDR3 here is CASSLGRGEEGYTF. The CDR3 region has the DNA TGCGCCAGCAGCTTGGGCAGGGGTGAAGAGGGCTACACCTTC.

This clone has more than one count but fewer than ten. The chain carries TRBV7-2 and TRBJ2-5; a weak D match, TRBD1 (5 bases). The V gene lost 8 bases and the J gene lost 4 bases, with 14 bases spanning the gap. Germline lookup yields CDR1 SGHTA and CDR2 FQGNSA. This CDR3 has 13 residues. The CDR3 region is CASRRGSLETQYF. CDR3 coding DNA: TGTGCCAGCCGTAGGGGTTCGTTAGAGACCCAGTACTTC.

The chain uses TRBV28 and TRBJ2-3, with no clear D. V lost 5 bases to trimming and J lost 2 bases, with 11 bases between them. This CDR3 has 14 residues. Germline V gene lookup returns CDR1 MDHEN and CDR2 SYDVKM. The DNA of the CDR3 is TGTGCCAGCAGTCCCTCCCAGTACACAGATACGCAGTATTTT. It codes for CASSPSQYTDTQYF. The full variable domain, in which reference TRBV28 and TRBJ2-3 provide the parts outside the CDR3, is DVKVTQSSRYLVKRTGEKVFLECVQDMDHENMFWYRQDPGLGLRLIYFSYDVKMKEKGDIPEGYSVSREKKERFSLILESASTNQTSMYLCASSPSQYTDTQYFGPGTRLTVL.

The rearrangement joins TRBV2 to TRBJ2-7, with no clear D. Trimming cost V 7 bases and J 1 base, with 8 bases left between them. The germline CDR1 and CDR2 sequences are SNHLY and FYNNEI. There are 12 residues in the CDR3. The CDR3, as DNA: TGTGCCAGCAAAGGAGTTTCCTACGAGCAGTACTTC. Its protein is CASKGVSYEQYF. Together with reference TRBV2 and TRBJ2-7, the CDR3 gives the full variable domain: EPEVTQTPSHQVTQMGQEVILRCVPISNHLYFYWYRQILGQKVEFLVSFYNNEISEKSEIFDDQFSVERPDGSNFTLKIRSTKLEDSAMYFCASKGVSYEQYFGPGTRLTVT.

The genes are TRBV6-1 and TRBJ2-2, with 13 bases aligning to TRBD2. The V segment lost 4 bases and the J segment 4 bases; nucleotides outside the gene matches: 12. The CDR3 covers 19 residues. CDR1 MNHNS and CDR2 SASEGT come from the germline V gene. Written as DNA, the CDR3 is TGTGCCAGCAGTGCTCCCGGGACTAGCGGGATTCGGGGCACCGGGGAGCTGTTTTTT. Its translation is CASSAPGTSGIRGTGELFF.

The V call is TRBV28, the J call TRBJ2-7; possible D gene TRBD1, 7 bases. The CDR3 length is 15 residues. Looked up from germline, CDR1 is MDHEN and CDR2 is SYDVKM. Trimming left V 3 bases short and J 1 base short, with 13 bases between. CDR3 loop: CASSFGAGGSYEQYF. The CDR3 DNA is TGTGCCAGCAGTTTTGGGGCAGGGGGGTCCTACGAGCAGTACTTC.